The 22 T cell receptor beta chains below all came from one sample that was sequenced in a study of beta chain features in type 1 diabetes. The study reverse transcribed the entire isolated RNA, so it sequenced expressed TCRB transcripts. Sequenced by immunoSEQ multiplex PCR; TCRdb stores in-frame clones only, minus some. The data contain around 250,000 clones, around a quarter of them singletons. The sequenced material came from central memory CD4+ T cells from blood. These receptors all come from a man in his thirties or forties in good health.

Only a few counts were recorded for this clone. The CDR3 nucleotides are TGTGCCAGCAGTTACGGGCGACAGCCTAGGGAAGAGACCCAGTACTTC. Translating it yields CASSYGRQPREETQYF. The chain links TRBV6-5 to TRBJ2-5; the D gene is possibly TRBD1 (5 bases). The CDR3 sequence is 16 residues long. Trimming stripped 2 bases from V and 3 bases from J, with 16 bases between. The germline V gene encodes CDR1 MNHEY and CDR2 SVGAGI.

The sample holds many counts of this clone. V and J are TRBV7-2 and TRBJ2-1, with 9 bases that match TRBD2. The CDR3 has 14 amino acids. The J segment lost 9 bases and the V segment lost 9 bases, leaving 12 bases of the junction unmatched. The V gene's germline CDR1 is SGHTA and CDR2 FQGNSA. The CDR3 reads CASARREGIGEQFF. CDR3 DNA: TGTGCCAGTGCTAGGCGGGAGGGAATTGGTGAGCAGTTCTTC.

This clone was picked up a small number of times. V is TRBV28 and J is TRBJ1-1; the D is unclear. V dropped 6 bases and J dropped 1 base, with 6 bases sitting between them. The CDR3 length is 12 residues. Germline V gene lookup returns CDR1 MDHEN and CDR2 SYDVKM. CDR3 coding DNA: TGTGCCAGCAGCCAGAAGAACACTGAAGCTTTCTTT. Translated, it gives CASSQKNTEAFF.

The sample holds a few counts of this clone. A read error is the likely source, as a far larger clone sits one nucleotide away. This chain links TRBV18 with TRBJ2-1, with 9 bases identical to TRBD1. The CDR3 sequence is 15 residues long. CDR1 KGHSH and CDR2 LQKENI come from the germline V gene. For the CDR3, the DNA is TGTGCCCGCTCACCAAGCCGGGACAGGGACAATGAGCAGTTCTTC. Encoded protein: CARSPSRDRDNEQFF.

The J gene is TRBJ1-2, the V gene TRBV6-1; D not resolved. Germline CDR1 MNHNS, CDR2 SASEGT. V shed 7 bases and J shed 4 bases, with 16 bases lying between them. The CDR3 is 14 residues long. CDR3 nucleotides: TGTGCCAGCAATCCAGACCTTATCCGCTATGGCTACACCTTC. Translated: CASNPDLIRYGYTF.

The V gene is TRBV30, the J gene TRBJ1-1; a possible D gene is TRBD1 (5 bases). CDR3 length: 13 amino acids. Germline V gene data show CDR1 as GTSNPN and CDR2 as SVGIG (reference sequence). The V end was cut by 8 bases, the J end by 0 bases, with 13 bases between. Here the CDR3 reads CATEGHMNTEAFF. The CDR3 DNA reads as TGTGCCACCGAGGGGCACATGAACACTGAAGCTTTCTTT.

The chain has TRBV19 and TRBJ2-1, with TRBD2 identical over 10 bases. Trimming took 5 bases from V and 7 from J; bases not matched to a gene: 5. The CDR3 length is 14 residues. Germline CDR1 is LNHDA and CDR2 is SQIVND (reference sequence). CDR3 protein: CASSFLAGVNEQFF. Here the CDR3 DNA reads TGTGCCAGTAGTTTCCTAGCGGGAGTTAATGAGCAGTTCTTC.

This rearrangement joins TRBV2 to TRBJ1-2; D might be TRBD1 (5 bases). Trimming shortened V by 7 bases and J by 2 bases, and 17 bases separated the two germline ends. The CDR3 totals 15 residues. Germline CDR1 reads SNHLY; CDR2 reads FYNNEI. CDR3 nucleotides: TGTGCCAGCACCCCTGGTCCGGGGGGAAACTATGGCTACACCTTC. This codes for CASTPGPGGNYGYTF.

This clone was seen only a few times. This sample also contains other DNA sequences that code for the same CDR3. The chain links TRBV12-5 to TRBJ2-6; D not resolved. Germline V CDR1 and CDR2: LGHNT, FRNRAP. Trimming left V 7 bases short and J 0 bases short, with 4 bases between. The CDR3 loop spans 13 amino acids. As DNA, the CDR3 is TGTGCTAGTGCGGCCTCTGGGGCCAACGTCCTGACTTTC. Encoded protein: CASAASGANVLTF. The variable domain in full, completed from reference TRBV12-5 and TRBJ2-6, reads DARVTQTPRHKVTEMGQEVTMRCQPILGHNTVFWYRQTMMQGLELLAYFRNRAPLDDSGMPKDRFSAEMPDATLATLKIQPSEPRDSAVYFCASAASGANVLTFGAGSRLTVL.

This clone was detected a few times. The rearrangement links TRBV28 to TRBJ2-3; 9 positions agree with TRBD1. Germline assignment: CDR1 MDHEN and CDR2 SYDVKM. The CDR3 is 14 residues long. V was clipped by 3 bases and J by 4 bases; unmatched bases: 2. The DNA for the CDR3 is TGTGCCAGCAGTTTGGGACAGGGCTCAGATACGCAGTATTTT. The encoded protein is CASSLGQGSDTQYF. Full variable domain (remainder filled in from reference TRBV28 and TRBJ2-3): DVKVTQSSRYLVKRTGEKVFLECVQDMDHENMFWYRQDPGLGLRLIYFSYDVKMKEKGDIPEGYSVSREKKERFSLILESASTNQTSMYLCASSLGQGSDTQYFGPGTRLTVL.

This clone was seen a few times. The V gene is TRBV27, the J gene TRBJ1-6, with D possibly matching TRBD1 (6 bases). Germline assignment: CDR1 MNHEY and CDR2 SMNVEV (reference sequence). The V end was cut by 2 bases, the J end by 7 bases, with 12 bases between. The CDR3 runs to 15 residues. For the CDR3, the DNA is TGTGCCAGCAGTTTAGGCGGGCAGGGGAATTCACCCCTCCACTTT. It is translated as CASSLGGQGNSPLHF.

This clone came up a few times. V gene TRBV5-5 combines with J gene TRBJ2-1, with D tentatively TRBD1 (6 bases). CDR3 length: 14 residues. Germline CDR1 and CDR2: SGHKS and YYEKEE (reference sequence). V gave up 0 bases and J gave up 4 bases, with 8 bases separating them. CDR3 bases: TGTGCCAGCAGCTTGGTAGGGGGATACAATGAGCAGTTCTTC. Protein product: CASSLVGGYNEQFF.

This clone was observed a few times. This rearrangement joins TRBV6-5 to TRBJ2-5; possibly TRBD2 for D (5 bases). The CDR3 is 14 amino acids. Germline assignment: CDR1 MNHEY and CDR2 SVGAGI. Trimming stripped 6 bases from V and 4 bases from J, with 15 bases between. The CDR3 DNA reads TGTGCCAGCAGAACCGGGGTATTGGGAGAGACCCAGTACTTC. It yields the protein CASRTGVLGETQYF.

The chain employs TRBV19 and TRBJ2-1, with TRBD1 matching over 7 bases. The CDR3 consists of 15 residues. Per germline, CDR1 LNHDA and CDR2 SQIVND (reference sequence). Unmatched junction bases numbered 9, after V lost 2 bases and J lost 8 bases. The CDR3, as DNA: TGTGCCAGTAGTATAATAGGACAGGTAGGACATGAGCAGTTCTTC. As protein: CASSIIGQVGHEQFF.

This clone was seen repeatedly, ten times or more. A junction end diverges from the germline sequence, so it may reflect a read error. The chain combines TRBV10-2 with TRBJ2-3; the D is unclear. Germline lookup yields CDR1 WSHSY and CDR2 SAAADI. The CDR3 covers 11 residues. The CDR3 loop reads CASSQSDTQYF. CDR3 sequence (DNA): TGCGCCAGCAGTCAGTCAGATACGCAGTATTTT.

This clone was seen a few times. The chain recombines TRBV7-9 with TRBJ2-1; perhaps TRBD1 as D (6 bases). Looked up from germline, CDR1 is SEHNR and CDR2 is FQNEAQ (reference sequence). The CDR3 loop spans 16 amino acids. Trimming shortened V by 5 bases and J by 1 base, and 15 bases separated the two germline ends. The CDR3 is CASSANTGFSYNEQFF. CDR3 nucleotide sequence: TGTGCCAGCAGCGCGAATACAGGGTTTTCCTACAATGAGCAGTTCTTC.

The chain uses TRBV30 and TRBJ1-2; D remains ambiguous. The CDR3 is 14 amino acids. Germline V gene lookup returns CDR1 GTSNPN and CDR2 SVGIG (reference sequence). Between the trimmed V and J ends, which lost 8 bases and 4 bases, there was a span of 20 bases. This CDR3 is CAVNTGGQTYGYTF. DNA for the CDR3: TGTGCCGTGAATACTGGTGGGCAAACCTATGGCTACACCTTC.

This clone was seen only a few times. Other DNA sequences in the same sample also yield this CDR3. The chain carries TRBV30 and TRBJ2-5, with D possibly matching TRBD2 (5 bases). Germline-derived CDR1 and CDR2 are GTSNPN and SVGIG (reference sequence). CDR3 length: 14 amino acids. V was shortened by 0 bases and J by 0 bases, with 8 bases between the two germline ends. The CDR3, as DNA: TGTGCCTGGAGTGTCCAGAGGGACCAAGAGACCCAGTACTTC. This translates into CAWSVQRDQETQYF. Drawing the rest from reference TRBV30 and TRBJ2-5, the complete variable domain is SQTIHQWPATLVQPVGSPLSLECTVEGTSNPNLYWYRQAAGRGLQLLFYSVGIGQISSEVPQNLSASRPQDRQFILSSKKLLLSDSGFYLCAWSVQRDQETQYFGPGTRLLVL.

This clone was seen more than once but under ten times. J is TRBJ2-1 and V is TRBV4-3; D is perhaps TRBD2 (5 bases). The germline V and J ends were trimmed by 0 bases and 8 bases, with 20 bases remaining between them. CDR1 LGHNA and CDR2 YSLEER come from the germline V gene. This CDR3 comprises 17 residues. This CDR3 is CASSQDPGGPLQDEQFF. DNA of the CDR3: TGCGCCAGCAGCCAAGACCCGGGCGGGCCCCTGCAAGATGAGCAGTTCTTC.

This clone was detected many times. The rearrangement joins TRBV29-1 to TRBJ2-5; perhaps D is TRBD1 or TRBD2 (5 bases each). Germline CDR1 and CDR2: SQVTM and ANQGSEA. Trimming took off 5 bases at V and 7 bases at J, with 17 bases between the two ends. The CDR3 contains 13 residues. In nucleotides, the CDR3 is TGCAGCGTTCCCGGGACGGAAAGGGGGACCCAGTACTTC. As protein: CSVPGTERGTQYF.

DNA of the CDR3: TGTGCCAGCAGAGACAGGGGCAAGGAGGAGCAGTACTTC. Its protein product is CASRDRGKEEQYF. V usage is TRBV28 and J usage is TRBJ2-7, with TRBD1 identical over 8 bases. The CDR3 consists of 13 residues. With V trimmed by 6 bases and J by 7 bases, 8 bases remained unmatched. Germline V gene data show CDR1 as MDHEN and CDR2 as SYDVKM. Complete variable domain (other parts from reference TRBV28 and TRBJ2-7): DVKVTQSSRYLVKRTGEKVFLECVQDMDHENMFWYRQDPGLGLRLIYFSYDVKMKEKGDIPEGYSVSREKKERFSLILESASTNQTSMYLCASRDRGKEEQYFGPGTRLTVT.

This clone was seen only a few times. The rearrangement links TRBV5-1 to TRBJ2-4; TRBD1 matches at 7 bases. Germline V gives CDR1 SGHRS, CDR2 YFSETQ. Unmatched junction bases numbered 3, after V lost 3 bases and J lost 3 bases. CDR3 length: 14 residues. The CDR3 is CASSSSGGKNIQYF. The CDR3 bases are TGCGCCAGCAGCTCGTCAGGGGGCAAAAACATTCAGTACTTC.